This T cell receptor (beta chain) originates from a study of cytomegalovirus exposure and HLA in healthy donors. In the study overall: Some 85 million unique TCRs from HLA-typed donors were held in an early data release. Study-level results: Reported performance of the classifier showed diagnosis of cytomegalovirus status with high specificity and sensitivity. One variant, a missense change in DCLRE1C, was linked in a later analysis to TCR beta V- and J-gene trimming.

The V end lost 0 bases, the J end lost 8 bases, and 18 bases lay between the germline ends. The CDR3 is 15 residues long. Germline values: CDR1 SGHDT, CDR2 YYEEEE. The PCR made use of 60 Vbeta and 13 Jbeta primers. TCRdb's table, derived via immunoSEQ multiplex PCR, lists solely in-frame clones and lacks some. The sample lists roughly 160,000 clones; more than 65% were seen once. As for the donors, each was a healthy bone marrow donor. As regards this clone: Its antigen is undetermined.

The source material was PBMCs. This chain joins TRBV5-6 and TRBJ2-7; D perhaps matches TRBD1 (5 bases). The TCR sequence derives from a woman in her forties or fifties in good health and CMV-seronegative. CDR3 loop: CASSLAAGSRDKQYF. The CDR3 coding sequence is TGTGCCAGCAGCTTGGCGGCAGGGTCGAGAGACAAGCAGTACTTC.